This entry is about one T cell receptor beta chain. Its cognate antigen has yet to be identified. Per-base qualities were not stored, and no clone one base away is much larger. Library preparation used PCR. The listed sequencing device is Illumina HiSeq 2500. To reduce PCR and sequencing biases, unique molecular identifiers were built into the TCR beta cDNA libraries. Every 1 to 10 million input T cells yielded 500,000 or so cDNA molecules, meaning each molecule approximated one T cell. Patient libraries were prepared and sequenced with the same protocol used for the earlier healthy control dataset. Within a given batch, samples were prepared together, multiplexed and sequenced on the same HiSeq lane. As for the original processing: MIGEC handled the raw barcoded reads, throwing out single-read molecular identifier groups before consensus assembly and CDR3 extraction. Clonotype tables were post-analysed with VDJtools, and diversity was normalized by down-sampling all datasets to the smallest sample size. To correct batch-related cross-sample contamination, repertoire overlap clustering matched CDR3 amino acid sequences but not nucleotide sequences. TCRdb ran its own pipeline on the public reads, namely fastp trimming at Q25 and MiXCR clone calling, and kept in-frame beta chains. Every distinct CDR3 protein forms one entry, paired with its most common genes and DNA. Here the V and J calls rest on TCRdb's processing, not on the authors' analysis. Counted in this sample were over 700,000 distinct CDR3 sequences; 25% to 30% of them appeared once. In total, the top ten clones hold 0.55% to 0.65% of the sample.

TCR beta repertoires were profiled from peripheral blood of 10 to 15 young patients with multiple sclerosis to demonstrate the VDJtools post-analysis software. The multiple sclerosis patients were children and adolescents ranging in age from 6 to 15 years. Looking up the germline V gene yields CDR1 SGDLS and CDR2 YYNGEE. Measured from the cysteine to the phenylalanine, the CDR3 is 16 residues long. The read is trimmed to its CDR3 DNA, 48 bases read in frame from base 1. From V the trimming removes 3 bases and from J it removes 5 bases, while the gene matches leave 11 bases of the junction unaccounted for. This record comes from a study of post-analysis software for immune sequencing data (dated by TCRdb to between 2014 and 2016). At the level of the whole study: Disease courses on record covered relapsing-remitting, secondary progressive and progressive-relapsing multiple sclerosis, though some patients had no subtype annotation. A subset of samples was prepared in parallel using single-end sample barcoding, then pooled and co-amplified after Illumina adapter ligation. The patient repertoires were compared against more than 10 previously published healthy control repertoires obtained from donors aged 6 to 25 years. Here is what the overall study found, with its caveats: The multiple sclerosis patient group was slightly younger than the control group. Multiple sclerosis patients had significantly lower normalized Chao1 diversity than controls, a result that suggests substantial peripheral T-cell clonal expansion. Patients showed significantly higher frequencies than controls for about five TRBV segments, among them TRBV5-6, TRBV5-1 and TRBV20-1. Strong co-clustering of samples prepared in the same batch was shown by direct clustering with F measure, prompting a batch-effect correction.

This TCR came from a girl aged 10-17 years with multiple sclerosis. Recombination linked TRBV9 to TRBJ2-7, with 10 middle bases fitting TRBD2. The source material was blood. The nucleotide sequence reads as follows: TGTGCCAGCAGCGCCCGAGCGGGAGGGCCTTTGGACGAGCAGTACTTC. Protein translation: CASSARAGGPLDEQYF.